A single T cell receptor (beta chain) is shown here with its context. Trimming pared 6 bases from V and 2 bases from J, leaving 13 bases between. Per the germline V gene, CDR1 is LNHDA and CDR2 is SQIVND (reference sequence). The CDR3 is made up of 14 amino acids. This entry belongs to a study of PD-1 blockade in mismatch repair-deficient tumors. The wider study: Enrolled about 2012-2016, patients had progressing, pretreated mismatch repair-deficient cancers of about a dozen types.

The TCR-sequenced patients were three responders to pembrolizumab. The repertoire was sequenced with immunoSEQ multiplex PCR; TCRdb's copy has only in-frame clones and lacks some. The sample contains 80,000 to 100,000 clones, about 85% of which appear only once. The chain has TRBV19 and TRBJ1-2; D is ambiguous. The TCR sequence derives from an adult with mismatch repair-deficient cancer. The specimen was peripheral blood, collected 12 weeks after starting pembrolizumab. CDR3: CASSPYGLNYGYTF. In DNA, the CDR3 is TGTGCCAGTAGCCCCTACGGGCTGAACTATGGCTACACCTTC.